The 9 T cell receptor beta chains listed next were all sequenced from one sample in a study of cytomegalovirus exposure and HLA in healthy donors. The primer mix had 60 Vbeta and 13 Jbeta primers. Profiled with immunoSEQ multiplex PCR; TCRdb holds only in-frame clones, not every one. The sample consists of approximately 150,000 clones, around 78% of them appearing once. The sample comprised PBMCs. These receptors were obtained from a woman aged 18-29 years in good health and CMV-seropositive.

This clone has a handful of counts. The gene calls are TRBV7-9 and TRBJ2-3; perhaps TRBD2 as D (6 bases). The germline V gene has CDR1 SEHNR and CDR2 FQNEAQ (reference sequence). The CDR3 is made up of 12 amino acids. V lost 6 bases and J 6 bases, leaving 10 bases between the germline ends. The chain's CDR3 is CASSPTRDTQYF. CDR3 bases: TGTGCCAGCAGTCCGACTAGGGATACGCAGTATTTT.

The chain carries TRBV6-1 and TRBJ1-1; 8 bases line up with TRBD1. V gave up 1 base and J gave up 10 bases; unmatched junction bases: 2. The germline CDR1 and CDR2 sequences are MNHNS and SASEGT. This CDR3 comprises 12 residues. The CDR3 loop reads CASSEGTGRAFF. In DNA, the CDR3 is TGTGCCAGCAGTGAAGGGACAGGGCGAGCTTTCTTT.

J is TRBJ2-7 and V is TRBV7-8, with 7 nucleotides matching TRBD1. V trimming: 4 bases; J trimming: 0 bases; junction bases outside the gene matches: 3. Germline assignment: CDR1 SGHVS and CDR2 FQNEAQ. The length of the CDR3 is 14 residues. The chain's CDR3 is CASSSTGSSYEQYF. In DNA, the CDR3 is TGTGCCAGCAGCTCGACAGGGAGCTCCTACGAGCAGTACTTC.

This sequence joins TRBV18 and TRBJ2-1; weak D call: TRBD1 (6 bases). V was shortened by 1 base and J by 3 bases, with 7 bases between the two germline ends. CDR3 length: 14 residues. The V gene's germline CDR1 is KGHSH and CDR2 LQKENI. CDR3 coding DNA: TGTGCCAGCTCACCACAGGACAGCTACAATGAGCAGTTCTTC. Translated, it gives CASSPQDSYNEQFF.

The chain links TRBV28 to TRBJ1-3; no firm D call. V lost 3 bases, J lost 0 bases, and 12 bases lay in between. Germline V CDR1 and CDR2: MDHEN, SYDVKM. The CDR3 has 16 amino acids. CDR3 in amino acids: CASSLAGFTSGNTIYF. CDR3 coding DNA: TGTGCCAGCAGTTTGGCAGGCTTTACCTCTGGAAACACCATATATTTT.

J is TRBJ2-5 and V is TRBV5-1; TRBD2 aligns across 8 bases. Germline V gives CDR1 SGHRS, CDR2 YFSETQ. The CDR3 is 15 amino acids. The ends lost 4 bases at V and 1 base at J; junction bases unmatched: 6. CDR3 nucleotides: TGCGCCAGCAGCACAGGACTAGCTATCCAAGAGACCCAGTACTTC. It encodes CASSTGLAIQETQYF.

The chain has TRBV18 and TRBJ2-3; no definite D call. The CDR3 covers 12 residues. Germline V CDR1 and CDR2: KGHSH, LQKENI. Deletions cut 3 bases from V and 6 bases from J, with 7 bases between. CDR3 nucleotides: TGTGCCAGCTCACCGAGTTCGGATACGCAGTATTTT. Translated: CASSPSSDTQYF.

The V and J genes are TRBV6-5 and TRBJ1-4, with 12 bases matching TRBD1. V dropped 6 bases and J dropped 8; count of bases not matched to a gene: 1. Germline V gives CDR1 MNHEY, CDR2 SVGAGI. The CDR3 is 13 amino acids. The CDR3 here is CASRGTGGEKLFF. As DNA, the CDR3 is TGTGCCAGCAGGGGGACAGGGGGCGAAAAACTGTTTTTT.

V gene TRBV7-2 combines with J gene TRBJ2-1; TRBD2 matches at 11 bases. CDR3 size: 14 residues. The V and J ends lost 6 bases and 7 bases, in that order; junction bases with no gene match: 5. Germline V gene data show CDR1 as SGHTA and CDR2 as FQGNSA. DNA of the CDR3: TGTGCCAGCAGGACTAGCGGGGTTGGAAATGAGCAGTTCTTC. This codes for CASRTSGVGNEQFF.